This T cell receptor beta chain was documented in a study of shared clonotypes between healthy human individuals (TCRdb year 2020). Describing the broader study: Three men and two women, aged 18 to 49 years, made up the cohort. For each donor, CD4 naive and CD4 memory were each run on three plates, CD8 naive on two plates, and CD8 memory on one plate. To increase sequencing depth and limit assay-specific biases, different laboratories used diverse techniques to prepare libraries and sequence TCR repertoires. Per donor, leukapheresis produced somewhere between about 0.85 and 8.9 billion PBMCs. To estimate repertoire size and how much clonotypes are shared between individuals, the study performed deep sequencing of blood TCR repertoires from a few healthy adults.

Notes on this clone: The antigen it binds to is not known. Per-nucleotide qualities are absent, and no much larger clonotype sits a single base away.

Using the deep immunoSEQ assay, multiplex PCR amplified TCR CDR3 regions from genomic DNA. Extracted genomic DNA from each cell subset was distributed evenly across all wells of several immunoSEQ 96-well plates, and each plate was treated as a replicate. Each replicate PCR for sorted subsets received approximately 220 ng genomic DNA, equal to 30,000 or so T cell genomes. The purified libraries were quantified using a Qubit 3.0 fluorometer, sized with a Bioanalyzer 2100, and then quantified again using the KAPA Library Quantification kit. A separate single-read 150-cycle Illumina NextSeq 550 flow cell was used to sequence each immunoSEQ 96-well plate. The paper's data handling went like this. Because the immunoSEQ output included only junctional sequences and no quality scores, the filtering could not be the same as the filtering used for full-length reads. Sequences were annotated with PyIR, a Python wrapper for IgBLAST v1.9, and V/J genes and CDR3 were assigned using IMGT germline references. Reads were removed for weak V/J assignments (E-value above 1e-6), missing CDR3, stop codons, out-of-frame junctions, or ambiguous translated residues. V3J clonotypes were defined as sequences sharing an identical inferred V gene, J gene, and CDR3 amino acid sequence. Percentage overlap between repertoires was computed as shared unique clonotypes divided by the size of the smaller repertoire. RTK rarefaction, the Chao1 estimator, and Recon v2.1 estimates of unobserved clonotypes were used to assess repertoire richness. For all TCRbeta clonotypes obtained by the gDNA method from a handful of donors, generation probabilities were computed with OLGA. TCRdb carries this immuneACCESS record with in-frame sequences only. Its versions omit some clonotypes, under half of them owing to an unresolved V gene in the studies checked, with the rest unexplained. V, J and clone size reflect that table, while D and trimming were determined from the DNA. This sample is represented by about 1.9 million clones; around 93% of them were singletons. The ten largest clonotypes hold roughly 1.7% of the sample.

The full study reports these points: Pairwise subsampling indicated that sequencing depth was expected to affect the degree of clonotype sharing among donors. Compared with non-shared clonotypes, clonotypes shared by all four sorted-subset donors had higher generation probabilities. Only blood was sampled, and tissue TCR repertoires likely differ from those in blood. Sharing across several donors was observed for approximately 5% of naive CD4, about 3.2% of naive CD8, 2% to 2.5% of memory CD4, and roughly 0.4% of memory CD8 clonotypes. The genetic and exposure-history diversity represented was limited by the small number of donors. Estimated clonotype richness was generally larger for naive than for memory subsets. Rarefaction of sorted-subset datasets indicated incomplete sequencing despite the large sequencing depth.

Including cysteine and phenylalanine, the CDR3 has 17 amino acids. Only CDR3 DNA remains: 51 bases, in frame from the first base. In the germline V gene (reference sequence), CDR1 corresponds to MNHEY and CDR2 to SMNVEV. Trimming takes 3 bases from V and 0 bases from J, and the germline ends sit 17 bases apart. CD8 naive samples were CD45RO-negative cells positively selected for CCR7, giving a CD45RA+CCR7+ population that excluded TemRA cells. Healthy HIV-negative adults with no recently reported acute infections or vaccinations were included as donors. Only Caucasian adults living in Nashville, Tennessee, USA were represented among the donors. Blood was obtained by leukapheresis, after which PBMCs were separated by Ficoll-Histopaque density gradient centrifugation and cryopreserved in liquid nitrogen vapor phase. Analytical flow cytometry was used to check the purity and quantity of every magnetically sorted T cell population. Genomic DNA was isolated from each sorted fraction and quantified by UV absorbance on a Nanodrop 2000c.

The source of this sequence is a man in his late teens or twenties in good health. Some clones in this sample may be carry-over from other donors' samples. The chain links TRBV27 with TRBJ1-1; TRBD1 is a possible D gene, resting on 5 matching bases. The material sequenced was naive CD8+ T cells from PBMCs. This specimen's cell subset or site label, per the study, means: CD45RA+CCR7+. The CDR3 protein is CASSFLGPVSLNTEAFF. The sequenced DNA: TGTGCCAGCAGTTTCTTGGGACCGGTTTCTCTGAACACTGAAGCTTTCTTT.